This T cell receptor (beta chain) was observed in a study of tumor-infiltrating lymphocytes in primary liver carcinoma. Across the study: Yields of productive TCRbeta reads ranged from roughly 3.5 to 7.13 million per sample and were similar across tissue types.

V dropped 6 bases and J dropped 3; count of bases not matched to a gene: 11. Germline CDR1 MNHNS, CDR2 SASEGT. The length of the CDR3 is 15 residues. From around 530 ng of total RNA, TCR beta-specific cDNA was reverse-transcribed using a constant-region primer. Amplification in three nested multiplex PCR rounds with slightly modified ARM-PCR gave rise to TCR beta libraries. The study ran its first two PCR rounds for around 10 cycles each, using TRBV1-TRBV30 forward primers and a C-beta reverse primer. TCRdb analysed the multiplex PCR reads with MiXCR anew, one entry per CDR3 protein. In the table there are 84,000 or so distinct CDR3 sequences, 55% to 85% of which are singletons. Unsorted bulk tissue of about 20-32 mg yielded co-extracted RNA and DNA. Patients diagnosed with primary liver carcinoma received treatment through surgical resection.

The sequenced material came from liver tumor tissue from sampling region 1. This sample's subset: tumor region T1, superior pole. This clonotype was obtained from a man between 35 and 55 years old with primary liver carcinoma and hepatitis B virus infection. V and J are TRBV6-1 and TRBJ2-7; TRBD2 aligns across 7 bases. Written as DNA, the CDR3 is TGTGCCAGCAGCGAGCGACTGGCGGGAGTCTACGAGCAGTACTTC. It specifies CASSERLAGVYEQYF.